One and the same sample provided the 7 T cell receptor beta chains below, sequenced in a study of early T cells in non-severe SARS-CoV-2 infection. Each CDR3 protein is one row after TCRdb ran MiXCR on the 5' RACE reads. The repertoire includes 55,000 to 75,000 distinct CDR3 sequences, about 12% of them detected once, and about 4.2% sits in the top ten. Material: whole blood. These receptor sequences come from an adult who was a healthcare worker with PCR-confirmed SARS-CoV-2 infection or an uninfected control (not recorded which).

This chain links TRBV28 with TRBJ1-4, with D possibly matching TRBD1 (6 bases). The CDR3 length is 15 residues. CDR1 and CDR2 from the germline V gene are MDHEN and SYDVKM. Trimming took 6 bases from V and 8 from J, leaving 19 bases between them. The chain's CDR3 is CASSPPGTKGEKLFF. In DNA form, the CDR3 reads TGTGCCAGCAGCCCTCCAGGGACAAAAGGCGAAAAACTGTTTTTT.

This chain connects TRBV27 to TRBJ2-7; 9 positions agree with TRBD1. Germline V gene data show CDR1 as MNHEY and CDR2 as SMNVEV (reference sequence). The CDR3 sequence is 14 residues long. J was trimmed by 4 bases and V by 5 bases; bases with no gene match: 6. The CDR3 bases are TGTGCCAGCAGTCCATCGGGACAGGGTTACGAGCAGTACTTC. Its protein is CASSPSGQGYEQYF.

This clonotype was seen a few times. J is TRBJ2-2 and V is TRBV14; D possibly corresponds to TRBD2 (6 bases). Trimming stripped 4 bases from V and 6 bases from J, with 18 bases between. CDR1 SGHDN and CDR2 FVKESK come from the germline V gene. The CDR3 covers 16 residues. CDR3 sequence reads: CASSPPRRRGPGELFF. Written as DNA, the CDR3 is TGTGCCAGCAGCCCCCCCCGTCGGAGGGGTCCCGGGGAGCTGTTTTTT.

In its sample, this clonotype was seen many times. The rearrangement joins TRBV28 to TRBJ2-4; 7 nucleotides align to TRBD1. Germline CDR1 reads MDHEN; CDR2 reads SYDVKM. The length of the CDR3 is 15 residues. Trimming at V came to 7 bases and at J to 1 base, leaving 7 bases not matched to a gene. The CDR3 spells CASTGQEGAKNIQYF. CDR3 bases: TGTGCCAGCACCGGACAGGAAGGGGCCAAAAACATTCAGTACTTC.

The chain has TRBV28 and TRBJ2-5, with 7 nucleotides matching TRBD2. Germline assignment: CDR1 MDHEN and CDR2 SYDVKM. The CDR3 has 16 residues. With 2 bases clipped from V and 2 bases from J, the junction kept 8 bases outside the gene matches. The CDR3 DNA is TGTGCCAGCAGTTTAACTAGCGTGAGCCCTCAAGAGACCCAGTACTTC. Protein sequence: CASSLTSVSPQETQYF.

This clonotype was seen at least ten times. The rearrangement joins TRBV7-6 to TRBJ2-2; D perhaps matches TRBD1 (5 bases). Trimming took off 3 bases at V and 1 base at J, with 9 bases between the two ends. The germline CDR1 and CDR2 sequences are SGHVS and FNYEAQ. The CDR3 length is 15 residues. DNA of the CDR3: TGTGCCAGCAGCTTCGCAGGGCTGAACACCGGGGAGCTGTTTTTT. Translated: CASSFAGLNTGELFF.

This chain links TRBV20-1 with TRBJ2-3; the match to TRBD2 covers 15 bases. Germline V gene lookup returns CDR1 DFQATT and CDR2 SNEGSKA (reference sequence). The trim removed 0 bases at V and 3 bases at J, leaving 7 bases unmatched. There are 18 residues in the CDR3. The CDR3 is CSAREIRGTSGRTDTQYF. Here the CDR3 DNA reads TGCAGTGCTAGAGAGATCAGAGGGACTAGCGGGAGGACAGATACGCAGTATTTT.